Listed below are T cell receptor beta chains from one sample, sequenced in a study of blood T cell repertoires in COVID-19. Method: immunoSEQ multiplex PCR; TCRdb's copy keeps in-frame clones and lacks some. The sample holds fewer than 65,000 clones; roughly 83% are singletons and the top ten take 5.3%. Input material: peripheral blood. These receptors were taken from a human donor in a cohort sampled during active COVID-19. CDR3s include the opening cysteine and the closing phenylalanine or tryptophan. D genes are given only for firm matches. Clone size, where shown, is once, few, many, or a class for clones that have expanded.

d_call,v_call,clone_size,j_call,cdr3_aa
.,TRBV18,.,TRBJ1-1,CASSPGQGLRTEAFF
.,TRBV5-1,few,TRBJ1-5,CASSLEPGEGQPQHF
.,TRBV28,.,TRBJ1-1,CASSLRGQSNTEAFF
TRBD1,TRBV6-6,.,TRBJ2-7,CASRATGGSYEQYF
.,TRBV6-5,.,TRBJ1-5,CASSLAGSNQPQHF
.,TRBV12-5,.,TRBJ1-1,CASGTGAGTEAFF
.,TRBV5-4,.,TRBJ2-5,CASSSVETQYF
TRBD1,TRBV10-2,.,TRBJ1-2,CASRRDRAEGYTF
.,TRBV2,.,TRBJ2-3,CASTNIRDFRTDTQYF
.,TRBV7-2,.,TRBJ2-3,CASGPDTFMGDTQYF
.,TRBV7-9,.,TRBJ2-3,CASSPLGRGGTDTQYF
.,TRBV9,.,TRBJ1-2,CASSVIAGDGNGYTF
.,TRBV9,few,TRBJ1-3,CASSPDSPSSGNTIYF
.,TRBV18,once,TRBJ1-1,CASSPRGGEAFF
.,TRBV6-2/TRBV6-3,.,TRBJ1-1,CASSYRGREAFF
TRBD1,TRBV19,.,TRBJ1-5,CASGGYRGNQPQHF
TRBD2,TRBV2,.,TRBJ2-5,CASSEPRSGGAGETQYF
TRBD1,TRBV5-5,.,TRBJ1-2,CASRITGTGGYGYTF
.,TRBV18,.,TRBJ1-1,CASSPRGRLNTEAFF
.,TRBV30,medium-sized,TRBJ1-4,CAWSVLGGEAEKLFF
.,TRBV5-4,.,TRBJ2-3,CASSGPGTDTQYF
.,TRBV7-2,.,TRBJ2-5,CASSLGLPVQETQYF
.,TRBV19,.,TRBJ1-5,CASSIESNQPQHF
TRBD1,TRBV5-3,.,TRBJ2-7,CARSSADRRGYEQYF
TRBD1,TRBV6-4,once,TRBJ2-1,CASSKRTGFNNEQFF
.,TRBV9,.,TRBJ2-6,CASSVAQGSGANVLTF
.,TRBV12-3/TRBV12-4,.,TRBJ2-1,CASNLRAYNEQFF
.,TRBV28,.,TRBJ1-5,CASKNRKAARNSNQPQHF
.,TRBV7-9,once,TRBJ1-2,CASIPPGQTYGYTF
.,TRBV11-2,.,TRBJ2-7,CASSLADYYDEQYF
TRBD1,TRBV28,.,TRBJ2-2,CASSPGQGELFF
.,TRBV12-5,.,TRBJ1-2,CASGAGEALGYTF
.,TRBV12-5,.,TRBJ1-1,CASVNRELDTEAFF
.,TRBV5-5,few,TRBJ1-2,CASSLWEGRDYGYTF
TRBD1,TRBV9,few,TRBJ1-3,CASSFTGTGGSRSGNTIYF
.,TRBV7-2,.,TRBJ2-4,CASSLAGGKNIQYF
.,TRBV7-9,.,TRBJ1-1,CASSYGGTTEAFF
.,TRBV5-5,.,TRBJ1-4,CASSVTGKGDEKLFF
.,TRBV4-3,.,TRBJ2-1,CASSLLRSSYNEQFF